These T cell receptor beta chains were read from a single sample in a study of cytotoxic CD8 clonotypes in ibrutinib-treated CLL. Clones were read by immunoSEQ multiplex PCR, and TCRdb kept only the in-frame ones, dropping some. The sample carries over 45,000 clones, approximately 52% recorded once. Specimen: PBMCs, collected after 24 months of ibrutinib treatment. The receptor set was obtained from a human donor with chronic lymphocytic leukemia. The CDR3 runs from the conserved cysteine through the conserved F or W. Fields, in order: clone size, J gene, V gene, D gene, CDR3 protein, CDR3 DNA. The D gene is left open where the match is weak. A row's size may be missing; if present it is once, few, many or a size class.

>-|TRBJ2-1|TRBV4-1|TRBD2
CASSQVPPPHGLDGNEQFF
TGCGCCAGCAGCCAAGTCCCACCACCCCACGGACTAGATGGAAATGAGCAGTTCTTC
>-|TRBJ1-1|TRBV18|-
CASSRQVATEAFF
TGTGCCAGCTCACGACAGGTTGCGACTGAAGCTTTCTTT
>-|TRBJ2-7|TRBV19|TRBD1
CASSRLGTEAYEQYF
TGTGCCAGTAGTAGGCTCGGGACAGAAGCCTACGAGCAGTACTTC
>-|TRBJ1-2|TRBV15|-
CATSRETLVYTF
TGTGCCACCAGCAGAGAAACACTCGTCTACACCTTC
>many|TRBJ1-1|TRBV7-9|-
CASSPPGWEAFF
TGTGCCAGCAGCCCCCCAGGCTGGGAAGCTTTCTTT
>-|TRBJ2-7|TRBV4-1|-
CASSQEGHRFEQYF
TGCGCCAGCAGCCAAGAGGGCCACAGGTTCGAGCAGTACTTC
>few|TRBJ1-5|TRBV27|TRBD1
CASSLGTGVNQPQHF
TGTGCCAGCAGTTTAGGGACAGGAGTAAATCAGCCCCAGCATTTT
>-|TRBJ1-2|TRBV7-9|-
CASTAGGYGYTF
TGTGCCAGCACCGCGGGGGGCTATGGCTACACCTTC
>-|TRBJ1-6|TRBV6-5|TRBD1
CASKRPGQGHSPLHF
TGTGCCAGCAAACGCCCGGGACAGGGACATTCACCCCTCCACTTT
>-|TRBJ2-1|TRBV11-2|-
CASSLQTGPNEQFF
TGTGCCAGCAGCTTACAAACAGGACCGAATGAGCAGTTCTTC
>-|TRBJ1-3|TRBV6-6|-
CASSYSGGGSGNTIYF
TGTGCCAGCAGTTACTCTGGCGGAGGCTCTGGAAACACCATATATTTT
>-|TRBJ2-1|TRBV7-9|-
CASSLGGGISQFF
TGTGCCAGCAGCTTAGGGGGAGGAATATCGCAGTTCTTC
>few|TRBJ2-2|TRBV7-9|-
CASSLAVGELFF
TGTGCCAGCAGCTTAGCGGTCGGGGAGCTGTTTTTT
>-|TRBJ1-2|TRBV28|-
CASSLVWIGFGGYTF
TGTGCCAGCAGCCTAGTCTGGATAGGGTTCGGTGGCTACACCTTC
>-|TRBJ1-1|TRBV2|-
CASSAGGGIWTEAFF
TGTGCCAGCAGTGCTGGGGGAGGTATCTGGACTGAAGCTTTCTTT
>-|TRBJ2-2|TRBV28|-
CASRPTQGGSGELFF
TGTGCCAGCAGGCCAACACAAGGGGGGTCCGGGGAGCTGTTTTTT
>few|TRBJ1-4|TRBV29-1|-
CSVGGGEKLFF
TGCAGCGTTGGAGGGGGAGAAAAACTGTTTTTT
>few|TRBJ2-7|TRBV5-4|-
CASSPMLGLRYEQYF
TGTGCCAGCAGCCCCATGTTGGGGCTTCGCTACGAGCAGTACTTC
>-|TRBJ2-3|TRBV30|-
CAWTGGTDTQYF
TGTGCCTGGACTGGGGGCACAGATACGCAGTATTTT
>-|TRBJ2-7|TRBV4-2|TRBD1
CASSHPGTVYEQYF
TGTGCCAGCAGCCACCCCGGGACAGTTTACGAGCAGTACTTC
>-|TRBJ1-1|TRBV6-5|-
CASSYTLGFGAFF
TGTGCCAGCAGTTACACGTTAGGATTTGGGGCTTTCTTT
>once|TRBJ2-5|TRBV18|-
CASSQGLSRETQYF
TGTGCCAGCTCACAAGGCCTTAGCAGGGAGACCCAGTACTTC
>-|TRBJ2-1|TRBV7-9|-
CASSLGLFF
TGTGCCAGCAGCTTAGGCCTGTTCTTC
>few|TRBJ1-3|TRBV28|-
CASTGSGNTIYF
TGTGCCAGCACAGGGTCTGGAAACACCATATATTTT
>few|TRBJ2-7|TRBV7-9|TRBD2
CASSAGDFLLYEQYF
TGTGCCAGCAGCGCGGGGGACTTCCTTCTTTACGAGCAGTACTTC
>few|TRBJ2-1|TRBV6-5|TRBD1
CASSPGTGGDEQFF
TGTGCCAGCAGTCCCGGGACAGGGGGCGATGAGCAGTTCTTC
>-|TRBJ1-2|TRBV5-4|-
CASSLETFSYGYTF
TGTGCCAGCAGCTTGGAGACTTTCTCCTATGGCTACACCTTC
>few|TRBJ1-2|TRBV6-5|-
CASSPGQNYGYTF
TGTGCCAGCAGCCCCGGCCAAAACTATGGCTACACCTTC
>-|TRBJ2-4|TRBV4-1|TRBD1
CASSQDGDRGRNIQYF
TGCGCCAGCAGCCAAGATGGGGACAGGGGTCGAAACATTCAGTACTTC
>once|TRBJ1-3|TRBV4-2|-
CASSQDILGGSGNTIYF
TGTGCCAGCAGCCAAGATATCCTGGGGGGCTCTGGAAACACCATATATTTT
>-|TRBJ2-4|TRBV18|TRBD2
CASSPELAGGSYIQYF
TGTGCCAGCTCACCGGAACTAGCGGGAGGAAGTTACATTCAGTACTTC
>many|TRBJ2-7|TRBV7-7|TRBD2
CASPPGAGGPSQYEQYF
TGTGCCAGCCCGCCGGGTGCGGGAGGCCCAAGTCAGTACGAGCAGTACTTC
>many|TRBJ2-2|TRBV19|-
CASSSIRLADNTGELFF
TGTGCCAGTAGTTCCATCAGGTTAGCGGATAACACCGGGGAGCTGTTTTTT